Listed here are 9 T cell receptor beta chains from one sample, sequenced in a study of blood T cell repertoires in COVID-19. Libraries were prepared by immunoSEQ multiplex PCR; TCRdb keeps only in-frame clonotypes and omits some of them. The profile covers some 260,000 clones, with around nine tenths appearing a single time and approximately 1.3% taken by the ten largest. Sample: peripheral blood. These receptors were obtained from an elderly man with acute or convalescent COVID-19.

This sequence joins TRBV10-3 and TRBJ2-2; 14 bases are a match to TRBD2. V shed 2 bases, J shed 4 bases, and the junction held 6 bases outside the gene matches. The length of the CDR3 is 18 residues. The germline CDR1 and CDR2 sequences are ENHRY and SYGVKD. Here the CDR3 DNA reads TGTGCCATCAGTGAGCCCCAGGGACTAGCGGGAGCCACCGGGGAGCTGTTTTTT. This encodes CAISEPQGLAGATGELFF.

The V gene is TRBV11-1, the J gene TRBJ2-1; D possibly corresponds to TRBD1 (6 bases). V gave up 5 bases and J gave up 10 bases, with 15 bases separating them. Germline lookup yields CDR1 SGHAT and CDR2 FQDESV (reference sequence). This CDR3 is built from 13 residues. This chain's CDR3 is CASSPKSGTEQFF. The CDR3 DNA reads TGTGCCAGCAGCCCCAAATCCGGGACAGAGCAGTTCTTC.

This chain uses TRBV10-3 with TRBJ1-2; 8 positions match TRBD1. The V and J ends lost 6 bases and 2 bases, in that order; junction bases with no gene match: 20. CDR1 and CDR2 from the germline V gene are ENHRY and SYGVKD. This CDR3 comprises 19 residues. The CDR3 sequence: CAIRTDRGLSSYTNYGYTF. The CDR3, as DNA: TGTGCCATCAGAACCGACAGGGGACTTTCCAGTTACACGAACTATGGCTACACCTTC.

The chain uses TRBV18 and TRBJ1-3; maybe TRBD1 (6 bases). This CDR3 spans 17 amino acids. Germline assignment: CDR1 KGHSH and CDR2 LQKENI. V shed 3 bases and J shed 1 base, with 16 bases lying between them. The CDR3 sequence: CASSPQDSLLSGNTIYF. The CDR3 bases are TGTGCCAGCTCACCCCAGGACAGCCTCCTATCTGGAAACACCATATATTTT.

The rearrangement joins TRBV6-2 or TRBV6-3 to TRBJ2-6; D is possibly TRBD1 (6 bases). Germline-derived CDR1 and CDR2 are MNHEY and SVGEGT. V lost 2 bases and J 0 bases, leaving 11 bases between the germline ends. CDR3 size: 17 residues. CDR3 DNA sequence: TGTGCCAGCAGTTACCAGGGGCTGAGCTCTGGGGCCAACGTCCTGACTTTC. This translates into CASSYQGLSSGANVLTF.

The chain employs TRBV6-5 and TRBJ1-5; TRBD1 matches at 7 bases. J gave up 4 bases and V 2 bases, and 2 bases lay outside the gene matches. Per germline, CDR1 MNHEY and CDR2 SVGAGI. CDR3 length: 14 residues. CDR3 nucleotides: TGTGCCAGCAGTTACACCAGGGGGAATCAGCCCCAGCATTTT. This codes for CASSYTRGNQPQHF.

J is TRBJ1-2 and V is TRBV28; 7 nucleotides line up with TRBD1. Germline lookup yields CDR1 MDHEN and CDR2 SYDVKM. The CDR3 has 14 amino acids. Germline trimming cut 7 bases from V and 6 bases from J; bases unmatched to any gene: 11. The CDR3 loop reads CASTSETGRHGYTF. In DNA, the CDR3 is TGTGCCAGCACGTCAGAGACAGGGAGGCATGGCTACACCTTC.

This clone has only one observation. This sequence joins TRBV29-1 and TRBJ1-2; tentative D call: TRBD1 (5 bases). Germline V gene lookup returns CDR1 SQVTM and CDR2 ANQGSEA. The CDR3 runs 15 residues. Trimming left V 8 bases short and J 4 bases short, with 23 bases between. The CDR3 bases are TGCAGCTTCTCCGGGACTAATCTAGGAAGCTATGGCTACACCTTC. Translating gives CSFSGTNLGSYGYTF.

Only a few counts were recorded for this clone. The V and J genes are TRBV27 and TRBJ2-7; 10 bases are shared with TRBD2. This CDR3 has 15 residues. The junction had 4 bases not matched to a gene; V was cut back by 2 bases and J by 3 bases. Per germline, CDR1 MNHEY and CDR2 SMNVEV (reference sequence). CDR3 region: CASSLLAGADYEQYF. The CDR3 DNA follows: TGTGCCAGCAGTTTACTAGCGGGAGCAGACTACGAGCAGTACTTC.